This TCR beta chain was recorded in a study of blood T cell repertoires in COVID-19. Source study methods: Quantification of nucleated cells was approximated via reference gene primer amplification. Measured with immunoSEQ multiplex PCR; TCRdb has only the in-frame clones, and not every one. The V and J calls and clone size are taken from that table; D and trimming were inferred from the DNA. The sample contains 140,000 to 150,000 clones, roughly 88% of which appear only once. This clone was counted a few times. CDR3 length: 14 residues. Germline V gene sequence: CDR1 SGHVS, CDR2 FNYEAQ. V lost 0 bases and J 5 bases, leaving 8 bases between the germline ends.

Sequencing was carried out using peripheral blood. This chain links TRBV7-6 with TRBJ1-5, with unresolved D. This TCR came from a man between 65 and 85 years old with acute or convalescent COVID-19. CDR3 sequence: CASSLAPGYQPQHF. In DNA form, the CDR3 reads TGTGCCAGCAGCTTAGCACCCGGGTATCAGCCCCAGCATTTT.